This T cell receptor beta chain was profiled in a study of cytomegalovirus exposure and HLA in healthy donors. The PCR ran on 60 Vbeta and 13 Jbeta primers. Sequencing used immunoSEQ multiplex PCR; TCRdb keeps in-frame clones, though not all of them. Here the sample spans 150,000 to 200,000 clones, approximately 80% being singletons. This CDR3 comprises 14 residues. V lost 5 bases, J lost 7 bases, and 18 bases lay in between. Germline CDR1 and CDR2: SGHNT and YYREEE (reference sequence). V is TRBV5-4 and J is TRBJ1-2; D not certain. Sequenced input: PBMCs. The sequence was collected from a woman younger than 45 in good health and CMV-seronegative. In DNA form, the CDR3 reads TGTGCCAGCAGAGGAGGAACAGCTTCTATTGGCTACACCTTC. It specifies CASRGGTASIGYTF.